This TCR beta chain was retrieved from a study of T-cell memory formation after mild COVID-19 (dated by TCRdb to 2020 to 2023). For the wider study: TCR sequence clusters from the two donors were largely donor specific. Two young, previously healthy adult volunteers made up the cohort, one male and one female. In a couple of donors, T-cell clones that expanded and contracted after mild COVID-19 were followed by sequencing TCRalpha and TCRbeta repertoires longitudinally. Broad study findings and their caveats: Clones that contracted from day 15 to 85 showed balanced CD4/CD8 phenotypes, whereas a second wave of clones that expanded from day 15 to 37 leaned towards CD4+. SARS-CoV-2 specificity of the second-wave clones peaking on day 37 was not confirmed. The study covered only a couple of mild cases, and larger cohorts including severe cases with pre-infection samples were considered necessary. Contracting CD4+ clones were found mainly in CM and EM memory subsets, while CD8+ clones were enriched in EMRA. Some responding clones were detected in pre-infection memory, which suggested that pre-existing cross-reactive memory T cells had joined the SARS-CoV-2 response.

Spanning cysteine to phenylalanine, the CDR3 consists of 14 amino acids. The only DNA kept is the CDR3, 42 bases in frame from the first base. The germline V end is reduced by 6 bases and the J end by 7 bases; junction bases left unmatched: 9. Based on the germline V gene, the CDR1 and CDR2 sequences are SNHLY and FYNNEI. PBMCs were isolated by Ficoll-Paque density gradient centrifugation. There are many counts of this clonotype. No antigen is known for it. No much larger clone is present one base from it, and per-base qualities are unavailable. Sequencing instrument: Illumina NovaSeq 6000. Using 5'RACE with constant-segment primers, TCRalpha and TCRbeta cDNA libraries were constructed, with sample barcodes and unique molecular identifiers added in the process. RNA was extracted from every sample with Trizol reagent. Library amplification was performed in two PCR steps, and a second sample barcode and Illumina TruSeq adapters were introduced in the second step. Sequencing of libraries was performed on an Illumina NovaSeq with 2 x 150 bp paired-end reads. On the authors' methods: The reads were demultiplexed and collapsed into UMI-guided consensus sequences using migec v1.2.7. Using mixcr v2.1.11, UMI consensuses were aligned to TRA and TRB V and J templates and then assembled into clonotypes. Expanded or contracted clonotypes were those called significant by both edgeR and NoisET, with noise models trained on biological replicates. For edgeR calls, a false discovery rate-adjusted p below 0.01 and a log2 fold-change threshold of 1 were applied. As an exploratory analysis of dynamics, max-normalized trajectories of the 1000 most abundant clonotypes were examined by PCA with hierarchical clustering. Separately sequenced CD4+ and CD8+ repertoires were used to assign a CD4 or CD8 phenotype to each responding clone. In TCRdb, the public reads were trimmed at Q25 with fastp and aligned with MiXCR, with productive beta chains retained. CDR3 protein sequences are deduplicated, and each keeps its most common genes and DNA. TCRdb's processing, not the study's, gives the V and J calls here. Present in this sample are about 33,000 distinct CDR3 sequences, more than 20% of which were seen just once. The ten largest account for more than 1.5% of the sample.

The sequenced material came from PBMCs or a T cell subset sorted from them (not recorded which). This TCR was sampled from an adult who had mild COVID-19 (a few samples of this study predate the infection). The sample titles of this study are shuffled in the database, so cell type and time point are left out. The receptor chain draws on TRBV2 and TRBJ1-1; the junction holds 9 bases that match TRBD1. The CDR3 has the sequence CASSRQGVEGEAFF. The sequence in DNA is TGTGCCAGCAGCAGACAGGGGGTTGAGGGTGAAGCTTTCTTT.